The 18 T cell receptor beta chains in this list originate from one sample, sequenced in a study of T cell repertoires in ileal Crohn's disease. Using immunoSEQ multiplex PCR, the repertoire was profiled, and TCRdb retains in-frame clones only, with some absent. The data hold 5,000 to 6,500 clones, with about 80% observed a single time. Sequenced material: ileal tissue. The receptors shown here come from an adult with Crohn's disease.

The chain employs TRBV10-2 and TRBJ2-5; 7 nucleotides line up with TRBD2. Germline CDR1 reads WSHSY; CDR2 reads SAAADI. The CDR3 has 13 amino acids. V lost 9 bases, J lost 2 bases, and 6 bases stayed unmatched. The CDR3 loop is CASVGDYQETQYF. CDR3 sequence (DNA): TGCGCCAGTGTGGGGGACTATCAAGAGACCCAGTACTTC.

V gene TRBV5-5 combines with J gene TRBJ2-7, with 7 bases fitting TRBD1. Germline V gene data show CDR1 as SGHKS and CDR2 as YYEKEE (reference sequence). With V trimmed by 0 bases and J by 4 bases, 7 bases remained unmatched. This CDR3 contains 15 residues. The CDR3 DNA is TGTGCCAGCAGCTTGGGACCGGGACAGCAGTACGAGCAGTACTTC. Encoded protein: CASSLGPGQQYEQYF.

The chain recombines TRBV19 with TRBJ1-5; TRBD1 agrees at 8 bases. V dropped 3 bases and J dropped 1; count of bases not matched to a gene: 8. This CDR3 comprises 17 residues. Germline loops: CDR1 LNHDA, CDR2 SQIVND (reference sequence). CDR3 DNA sequence: TGTGCCAGTAGTATGCGGCAGGGGGCAAGGAGCAATCAGCCCCAGCATTTT. Residues: CASSMRQGARSNQPQHF.

The gene calls are TRBV28 and TRBJ1-1, with TRBD1 identical over 8 bases. The CDR3 loop spans 13 amino acids. Losses at the gene ends were 2 bases for V and 11 bases for J; bases not matched to a gene: 7. Looked up from germline, CDR1 is MDHEN and CDR2 is SYDVKM. CDR3 amino acids: CASSLIDRGRAFF. The CDR3 DNA reads as TGTGCCAGCAGTTTAATTGACAGGGGTAGGGCTTTCTTT.

The sample holds a few counts of this clone. The chain couples TRBV10-3 to TRBJ2-5; D uncertain. The CDR3 runs to 12 residues. The V and J ends lost 3 bases and 2 bases respectively, with 4 bases between them. Germline CDR1 is ENHRY and CDR2 is SYGVKD. CDR3 sequence reads: CAISDQQETQYF. The CDR3 DNA reads TGTGCCATCAGTGACCAACAAGAGACCCAGTACTTC.

The CDR3 bases are TGTGCCTGGAGTGTACAACATAACTATGGCTACACCTTC. Translation: CAWSVQHNYGYTF. The chain links TRBV30 to TRBJ1-2; D uncertain. The CDR3 is 13 amino acids. The V end was cut by 0 bases, the J end by 1 base, with 6 bases between. CDR1 GTSNPN and CDR2 SVGIG come from the germline V gene (reference sequence).

The chain recombines TRBV7-8 with TRBJ2-7, with a tentative D call TRBD2 (5 bases). Trimming stripped 1 base from V and 2 bases from J, with 9 bases between. Germline lookup yields CDR1 SGHVS and CDR2 FQNEAQ. The CDR3 is made up of 14 amino acids. CDR3 in amino acids: CASSLGTGPYEQYF. DNA of the CDR3: TGTGCCAGCAGCTTAGGGACTGGCCCCTACGAGCAGTACTTC.

The chain carries TRBV5-4 and TRBJ1-3, with 9 positions matching TRBD1. The CDR3 consists of 16 residues. Germline V lookup: CDR1 SGHNT, CDR2 YYREEE (reference sequence). V trimming: 4 bases; J trimming: 2 bases; junction bases outside the gene matches: 7. The DNA for the CDR3 is TGTGCCAGCAGCGGCGGGACAGGGCCCCCTGGAAACACCATATATTTT. This codes for CASSGGTGPPGNTIYF.

The rearrangement joins TRBV7-2 to TRBJ1-2; 10 bases align to TRBD1. The CDR3 contains 18 residues. Germline lookup yields CDR1 SGHTA and CDR2 FQGNSA. Trimming took 5 bases from V and 4 from J; bases not matched to a gene: 16. This CDR3 is CASSPLMGRQGAIYGYTF. CDR3 nucleotide sequence: TGTGCCAGCAGCCCGCTGATGGGAAGACAGGGGGCAATCTATGGCTACACCTTC.

The CDR3 here is CASSDTSTGELFF. The CDR3, as DNA: TGTGCCAGCAGTGACACTAGCACCGGGGAGCTGTTTTTT. The J gene is TRBJ2-2, the V gene TRBV6-4; possible D gene TRBD2, 5 bases. V was trimmed by 2 bases and J by 4 bases, leaving 5 bases between them. The germline V gene has CDR1 MRHNA and CDR2 SNTAGT. The length of the CDR3 is 13 residues.

V gene TRBV11-2 combines with J gene TRBJ1-6, with 8 positions matching TRBD1. The CDR3 extends over 17 amino acids. J gave up 7 bases and V 2 bases, and 10 bases lay outside the gene matches. Germline CDR1 SGHAT, CDR2 FQNNGV. The chain's CDR3 is CASSLRQGSSVNSPLHF. CDR3 sequence (DNA): TGTGCCAGCAGCTTAAGACAGGGGTCCTCCGTGAATTCACCCCTCCACTTT.

The chain couples TRBV14 to TRBJ2-3; tentative D call: TRBD2 (6 bases). The germline gives CDR1 SGHDN, CDR2 FVKESK. This CDR3 is 13 amino acids long. The ends were cut back, 8 bases at V and 6 bases at J, with 15 bases in the middle. The CDR3 protein is CASRIGGADTQYF. The CDR3 DNA follows: TGTGCCAGCCGTATTGGAGGGGCCGATACGCAGTATTTT.

The chain combines TRBV4-3 with TRBJ1-2, with TRBD1 matching 9 bases. CDR1 is LGHNA, CDR2 YSLEER, per germline. J lost 2 bases, V lost 5 bases, and 6 bases had no gene match. CDR3 length: 15 amino acids. The CDR3 nucleotides are TGCGCCAGCAGCAACCGGGACAGGGTAAACTATGGCTACACCTTC. This translates into CASSNRDRVNYGYTF.

CDR3 loop: CASSYGTGGLEQYF. The DNA of the CDR3 is TGTGCCAGCAGCTACGGGACAGGGGGTCTCGAGCAGTACTTC. J is TRBJ2-7 and V is TRBV5-5; 11 bases fit TRBD1. The CDR3 loop spans 14 amino acids. V trimming: 3 bases; J trimming: 6 bases; junction bases outside the gene matches: 5. Germline lookup yields CDR1 SGHKS and CDR2 YYEKEE (reference sequence).

The chain couples TRBV11-2 to TRBJ2-5, with D tentatively TRBD2 (6 bases). This CDR3 comprises 14 residues. Germline CDR1 reads SGHAT; CDR2 reads FQNNGV. V was cut by 5 bases and J by 11 bases, with 21 bases left in between. The CDR3 nucleotides are TGTGCCAGCAGCGCAACCCGGGGGACGGGGGAGCAGTACTTC. This codes for CASSATRGTGEQYF.

The CDR3 reads CASSTRGVLEQYF. The CDR3 DNA sequence: TGTGCCTCCTCGACCAGGGGGGTGTTGGAGCAGTACTTC. The chain couples TRBV6-1 to TRBJ2-7; D is perhaps TRBD1 (7 bases). This CDR3 comprises 13 residues. Germline assignment: CDR1 MNHNS and CDR2 SASEGT. Trimming pared 11 bases from V and 7 bases from J, leaving 21 bases between.

CDR3 protein: CASSFDDRYGEQYF. The DNA of the CDR3 is TGTGCCAGCAGTTTTGACGACAGGTATGGCGAGCAGTACTTC. The chain is built from TRBV28 and TRBJ2-7; a possible D gene is TRBD1 (6 bases). The CDR3 loop spans 14 amino acids. Germline assignment: CDR1 MDHEN and CDR2 SYDVKM. With 3 bases removed from V and 6 bases from J, the gap between germline ends came to 15 bases.

The V and J genes are TRBV11-3 and TRBJ2-1; TRBD2 matches at 7 bases. CDR3 size: 13 residues. Germline CDR1 and CDR2: SGHNT and YENEEA. Unmatched junction bases numbered 2, after V lost 5 bases and J lost 4 bases. CDR3 loop: CASSPGGYNEQFF. In DNA form, the CDR3 reads TGTGCCAGCAGCCCGGGAGGTTACAATGAGCAGTTCTTC.